This TCR beta chain emerged from a study of T cell responses to AZD1222 COVID-19 vaccine (dated by TCRdb to about 2021). Regarding the complete study: A total of more than 230 trial participants underwent TCR sequencing, of whom nearly 210 had received two doses of AZD1222 and 26 had received two doses of the MenACWY control vaccine. Trial participants were enrolled by age into 18-55, 56-69 and 70-plus year subgroups, with about 150, 27 and 61 TCR-sequenced participants respectively.

The time point tag for this specimen amounts to: about 28 days (+/-7) after the second vaccine dose. AZD1222 recipients whose second dose came at about 4 weeks and those whose second dose came at about 12 weeks were combined into one group, since spike-specific TCR depth and breadth did not differ between the two schedules. Samples from vaccinated people were obtained from the UK trials COV001 and COV002, which included a single-blind randomized controlled phase 2/3 trial of AZD1222 (ChAdOx1 nCoV-19) in healthy adults. For TCRbeta chain sequencing, PBMC samples from trial participants were taken at day 0 and at day 28 after the second dose. From the cysteine through the phenylalanine, the CDR3 covers 14 amino acids. CDR3 DNA is the only sequence kept; it has 42 bases, read in frame from the first base. The V end gives up 3 bases and the J end 10 bases, leaving 9 bases in the junction not matched to a gene. The germline V gene (reference sequence) specifies LGHDT as CDR1 and YNNKEL as CDR2.

What the authors observed across the whole study: Because no day 14 peak-response samples were available, the repertoires could be characterized only after the peak T cell response. Reportedly, close to half of the unique spike-specific TCRs recognized epitopes lying outside the regions that are mutated in the B.1.351 and B.1.1.7 variants. Participants were mostly white British, with more females than males. The authors suggested clonal diversity may have been underestimated. Vaccine-associated CD4 TCRs spanned the whole spike protein, with dominant responses in regions 160-218 and 743-854. Conclusions about previously exposed vaccinees are limited, since just a handful of AZD1222 recipients were seropositive for SARS-CoV-2 at baseline. In the small 56-69-year group, the increase in depth fell short of significance, most likely because of low power. Spike-specific TCR breadth and depth rose significantly after two AZD1222 doses compared with day 0 and with MenACWY recipients.

About this clone itself: The target of this receptor is not known. Nothing much larger sits one base from this clone, and base qualities are not available.

The CDR3 regions of human TCRbeta chains were subjected to immunosequencing. The study's own analysis went as follows. Repertoire TCRs were checked for matches against a reference library of SARS-CoV-2-specific TCRs that had been generated using the MIRA antigen-specificity platform. Breadth was defined as the fraction of unique TCRs that were SARS-CoV-2-associated, and depth was defined as the fraction of total T cells that were SARS-CoV-2-associated. Each spike-specific TCR was assigned to its reactive spike region and to a CD4 or CD8 class using the MIRA data. Log10-transformed breadth and depth values were compared by one-way ANOVA with Sidak's multiple comparisons tests. TCRdb provides this immuneACCESS table in a form limited to in-frame rearrangements. Some clones are lacking; in checked studies, under half of them reflect an unresolved V gene, and why the rest are absent is not known. That table gives V, J and clone size, and the DNA gave D and trimming. For this sample there are around 120,000 clones; just over 90% appear just once. More than 4.5% of the sample comes from the top ten.

This sequence originates from an adult who received the AZD1222 COVID-19 vaccine. The specimen was peripheral blood, collected 28 days after the second AZD1222 dose. Here the chain combines TRBV3-1 (or the pseudogene TRBV3-2) and TRBJ2-1, with 7 middle bases fitting TRBD2. The CDR3 loop reads CASSHGGSFREQFF. In nucleotide form, the sequence is TGTGCCAGCAGCCATGGCGGGAGTTTTCGAGAGCAGTTCTTC.